This is a list of T cell receptor beta chains from one sample in a study of T cell repertoires in cytomegalovirus infection. Their antigens remain unidentified. TCRdb reprocessed the reads with MiXCR, giving one entry per CDR3 protein. This sample has roughly 54,000 distinct CDR3 sequences, with about 30% found just once. Material: PBMCs, sequenced either directly or after in vitro stimulation (not recorded which). Receptors originate from a human donor in good health (CMV status not recorded). Some clones in this sample may be carry-over from other donors' samples. The CDR3 runs from the conserved cysteine through the conserved F or W. A D gene is named only where the DNA matches it firmly. Not all rows give a size; the values are once, few, many and, for expanded clones, a class.

j_call | v_call | d_call | clone_size | cdr3_aa | cdr3_nt
TRBJ2-3 | TRBV6-5 | - | - | CASSYSLGGNTDTQYF | TGTGCCAGCAGTTACTCCCTGGGGGGCAACACAGATACGCAGTATTTT
TRBJ2-7 | TRBV20-1 | TRBD2 | once | CSVSGGRSSYEQYF | TGCAGTGTTAGCGGGGGCCGGAGCTCCTACGAGCAGTACTTC
TRBJ2-7 | TRBV20-1 | - | - | CSARSGHSSYEQYF | TGCAGTGCTAGATCGGGACACTCTTCCTACGAGCAGTACTTC
TRBJ2-5 | TRBV7-2 | - | - | CASGLGVLETQYF | TGTGCCAGCGGTTTAGGGGTCTTAGAGACCCAGTACTTC
TRBJ1-4 | TRBV2 | - | few | CASSGDTNEKLFF | TGTGCCAGCAGTGGGGACACCAATGAAAAACTGTTTTTT
TRBJ1-5 | TRBV19 | - | - | CASSMSGIGGNQPQHF | TGTGCCAGTAGTATGTCGGGGATCGGAGGCAATCAGCCCCAGCATTTT
TRBJ2-5 | TRBV20-1 | - | once | CSARDVVVGETQYF | TGCAGTGCTAGAGATGTTGTAGTGGGGGAGACCCAGTACTTC
TRBJ1-1 | TRBV11-2 | - | - | CASSLEELTEAFF | TGTGCCAGCAGCTTAGAGGAGCTCACTGAAGCTTTCTTT
TRBJ1-1 | TRBV25-1 | - | - | CASSDERVGPSSSAFF | TGTGCCAGCAGTGACGAACGGGTAGGGCCGTCTTCCTCAGCTTTCTTT
TRBJ1-3 | TRBV7-2 | - | - | CASSSGPPSSGNTIYF | TGTGCCAGCAGCTCGGGCCCACCGAGCTCTGGAAACACCATATATTTT
TRBJ1-2 | TRBV6-5 | - | - | CASSYSLGAEGRIYGYTF | TGTGCCAGCAGTTACTCCCTCGGCGCCGAGGGGAGAATTTATGGCTACACCTTC
TRBJ2-5 | TRBV7-7 | TRBD2 | few | CASSPQRGGDGTQYF | TGTGCCAGCAGCCCCCAGCGGGGGGGGGACGGGACCCAGTACTTC
TRBJ1-1 | TRBV7-2 | - | few | CASSLAGMNTEAFF | TGTGCCAGCAGCTTAGCAGGGATGAACACTGAAGCTTTCTTT
TRBJ2-3 | TRBV5-4 | - | - | CASSSKGQGMTDTQYF | TGTGCCAGCAGTTCAAAGGGGCAGGGCATGACAGATACGCAGTATTTT
TRBJ2-3 | TRBV6-2/TRBV6-3 | - | - | CASHSYGTQYF | TGTGCCAGCCATAGTTATGGTACGCAGTATTTT
TRBJ2-4 | TRBV27 | TRBD2 | once | CASSIASGRWAKNIQYF | TGTGCCAGCAGTATTGCTAGCGGGAGATGGGCCAAAAACATTCAGTACTTC
TRBJ2-3 | TRBV6-1 | TRBD1 | few | CASSERLGGQGTDTQYF | TGTGCCAGCAGTGAAAGGCTTGGGGGACAGGGGACAGATACGCAGTATTTT
TRBJ1-4 | TRBV4-1 | - | - | CASSQGSATNEKLFF | TGCGCCAGCAGCCAAGGTTCGGCAACTAATGAAAAACTGTTTTTT
TRBJ1-5 | TRBV4-1 | TRBD1 | few | CASSQAGTGNQPQHF | TGCGCCAGCAGCCAAGCTGGGACAGGTAATCAGCCCCAGCATTTT
TRBJ2-1 | TRBV6-5 | - | few | CASSLLGTSYNEQFF | TGTGCCAGCAGCCTATTGGGAACCTCCTACAATGAGCAGTTCTTC
TRBJ1-1 | TRBV5-1 | TRBD1 | many | CASRPGTADTEAFF | TGCGCCAGCAGACCTGGGACAGCGGACACTGAAGCTTTCTTT
TRBJ2-1 | TRBV27 | - | - | CASSFSYRVDEQFF | TGTGCCAGCAGTTTTAGTTACAGGGTGGATGAGCAGTTCTTC
TRBJ2-2 | TRBV7-9 | - | medium-sized | CASSFYSTGELFF | TGTGCCAGCAGCTTTTATAGCACCGGGGAGCTGTTTTTT
TRBJ1-2 | TRBV20-1 | - | - | CSASKPRGYTF | TGCAGTGCTAGTAAGCCCCGCGGCTACACCTTC
TRBJ2-1 | TRBV11-2 | TRBD2 | many | CASSLGLLAGRYNEQFF | TGTGCCAGCAGCTTGGGACTACTAGCGGGCAGGTACAATGAGCAGTTCTTC